This T cell receptor beta chain was documented in a study of T cells in pancreatic ductal adenocarcinoma. Surgery without prior neoadjuvant therapy was the treatment of the selected pancreatic ductal adenocarcinoma patients. Study-wide findings and caveats: Results skew toward the minority of patients with early-stage disease. Blood clonality (around 0.066) did not differ significantly from tumor (roughly 0.11).

Germline V gene sequence: CDR1 MGHRA, CDR2 YSYEKL. V shed 3 bases and J shed 8 bases, with 14 bases lying between them. The CDR3 runs to 14 residues. With respect to this clone: Its antigen is not identified.

Using immunoSEQ multiplex PCR, the repertoire was profiled, and TCRdb retains in-frame clones only, with some absent. The sample has more than 2,500 clones; roughly 70% are singletons. The sequence came from a human donor with pancreatic ductal adenocarcinoma. The chain couples TRBV4-1 to TRBJ2-1; a weak D match, TRBD2 (7 bases). The source material was pancreatic tumor tissue. The DNA for the CDR3 is TGCGCCAGCAGCCACCTCAAGGGGGGGTATGAGCAGTTCTTC. Translation: CASSHLKGGYEQFF.